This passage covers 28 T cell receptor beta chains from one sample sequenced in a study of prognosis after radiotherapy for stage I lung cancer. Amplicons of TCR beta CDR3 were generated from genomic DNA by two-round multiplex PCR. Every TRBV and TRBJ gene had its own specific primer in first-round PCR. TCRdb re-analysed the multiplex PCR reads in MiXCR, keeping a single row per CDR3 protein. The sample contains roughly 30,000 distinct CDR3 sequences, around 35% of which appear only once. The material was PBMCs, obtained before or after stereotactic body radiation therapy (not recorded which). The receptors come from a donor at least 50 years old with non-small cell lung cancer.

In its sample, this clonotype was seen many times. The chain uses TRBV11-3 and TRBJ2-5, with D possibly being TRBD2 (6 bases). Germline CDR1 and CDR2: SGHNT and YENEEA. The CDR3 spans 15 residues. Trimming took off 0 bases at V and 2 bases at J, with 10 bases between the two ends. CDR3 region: CASSLDAGYQETQYF. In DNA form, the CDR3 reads TGTGCCAGCAGCTTAGATGCGGGGTATCAAGAGACCCAGTACTTC. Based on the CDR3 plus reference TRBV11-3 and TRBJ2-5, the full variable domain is EAGVVQSPRYKIIEKKQPVAFWCNPISGHNTLYWYLQNLGQGPELLIRYENEEAVDDSQLPKDRFSAERLKGVDSTLKIQPAELGDSAVYLCASSLDAGYQETQYFGPGTRLLVL.

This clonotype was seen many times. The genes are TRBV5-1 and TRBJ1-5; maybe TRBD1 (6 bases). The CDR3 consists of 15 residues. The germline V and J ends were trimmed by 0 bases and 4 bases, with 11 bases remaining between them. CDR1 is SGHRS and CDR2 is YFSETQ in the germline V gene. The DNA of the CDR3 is TGCGCCAGCAGCTTGGAGGGGGGGAAGAATCAGCCCCAGCATTTT. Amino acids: CASSLEGGKNQPQHF.

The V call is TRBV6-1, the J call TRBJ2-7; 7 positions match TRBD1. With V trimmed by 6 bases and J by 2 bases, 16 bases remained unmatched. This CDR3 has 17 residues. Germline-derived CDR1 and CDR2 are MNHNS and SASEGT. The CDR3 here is CASRETGFFAWTYEQYF. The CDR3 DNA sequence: TGTGCCAGCAGAGAGACAGGGTTTTTTGCGTGGACCTACGAGCAGTACTTC.

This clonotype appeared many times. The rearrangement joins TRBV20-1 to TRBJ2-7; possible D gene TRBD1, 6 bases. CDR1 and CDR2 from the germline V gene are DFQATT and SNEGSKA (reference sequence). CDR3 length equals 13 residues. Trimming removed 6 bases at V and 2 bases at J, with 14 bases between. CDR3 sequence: CSAWTETPYEQYF. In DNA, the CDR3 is TGCAGTGCGTGGACAGAGACCCCCTACGAGCAGTACTTC.

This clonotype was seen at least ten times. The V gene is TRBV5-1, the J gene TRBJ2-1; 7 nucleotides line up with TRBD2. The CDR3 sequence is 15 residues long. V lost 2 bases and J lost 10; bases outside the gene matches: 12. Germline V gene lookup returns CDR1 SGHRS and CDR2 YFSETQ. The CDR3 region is CASSFQLHGGREQFF. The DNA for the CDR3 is TGCGCCAGCAGCTTTCAGTTGCACGGCGGGAGAGAGCAGTTCTTC.

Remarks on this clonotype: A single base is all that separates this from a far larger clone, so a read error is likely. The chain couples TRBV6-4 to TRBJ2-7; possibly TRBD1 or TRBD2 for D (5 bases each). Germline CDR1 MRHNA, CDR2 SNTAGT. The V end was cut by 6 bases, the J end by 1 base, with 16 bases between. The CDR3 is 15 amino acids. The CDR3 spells CASRTGPGGSYEQYF. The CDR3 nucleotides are TGTGCCAGCAGAACGGGACCGGGCGGGTCCTACGAGCAGTACTTC.

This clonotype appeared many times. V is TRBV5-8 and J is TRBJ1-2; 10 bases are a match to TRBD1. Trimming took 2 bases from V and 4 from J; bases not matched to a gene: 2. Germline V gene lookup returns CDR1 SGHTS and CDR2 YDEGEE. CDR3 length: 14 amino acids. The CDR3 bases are TGTGCCAGCAGCTTCGGACAGGGGGGCTATGGCTACACCTTC. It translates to CASSFGQGGYGYTF.

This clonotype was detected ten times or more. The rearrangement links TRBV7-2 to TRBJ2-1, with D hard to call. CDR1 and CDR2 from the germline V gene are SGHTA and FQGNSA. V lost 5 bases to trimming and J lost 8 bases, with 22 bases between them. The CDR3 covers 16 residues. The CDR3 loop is CASSPRVTPRVYEQFF. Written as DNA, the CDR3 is TGTGCCAGCAGCCCCCGCGTGACCCCTAGGGTCTATGAGCAGTTCTTC. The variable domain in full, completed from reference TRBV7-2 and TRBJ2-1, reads GAGVSQSPSNKVTEKGKDVELRCDPISGHTALYWYRQSLGQGLEFLIYFQGNSAPDKSGLPSDRFSAERTGGSVSTLTIQRTQQEDSAVYLCASSPRVTPRVYEQFFGPGTRLTVL.

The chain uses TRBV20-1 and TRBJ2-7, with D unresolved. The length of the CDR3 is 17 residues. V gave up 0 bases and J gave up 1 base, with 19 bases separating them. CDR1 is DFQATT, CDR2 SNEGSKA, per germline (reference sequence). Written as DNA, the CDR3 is TGCAGTGCTAGAGATACAATCACTGCTACCGCTTCCTACGAGCAGTACTTC. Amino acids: CSARDTITATASYEQYF.

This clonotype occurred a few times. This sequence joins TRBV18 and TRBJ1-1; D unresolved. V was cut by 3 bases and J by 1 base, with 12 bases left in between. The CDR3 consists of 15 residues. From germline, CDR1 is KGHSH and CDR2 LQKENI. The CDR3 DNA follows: TGTGCCAGCTCACCGGACTCCGATACGAACACTGAAGCTTTCTTT. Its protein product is CASSPDSDTNTEAFF. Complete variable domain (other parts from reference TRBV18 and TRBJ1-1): NAGVMQNPRHLVRRRGQEARLRCSPMKGHSHVYWYRQLPEEGLKFMVYLQKENIIDESGMPKERFSAEFPKEGPSILRIQQVVRGDSAAYFCASSPDSDTNTEAFFGQGTRLTVV.

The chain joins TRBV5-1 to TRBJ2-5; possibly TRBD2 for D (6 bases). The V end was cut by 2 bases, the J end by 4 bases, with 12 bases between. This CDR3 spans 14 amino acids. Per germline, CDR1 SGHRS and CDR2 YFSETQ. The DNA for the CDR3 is TGCGCCAGCAGCTTCGAGGGGAGGCGAGAGACCCAGTACTTC. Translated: CASSFEGRRETQYF.

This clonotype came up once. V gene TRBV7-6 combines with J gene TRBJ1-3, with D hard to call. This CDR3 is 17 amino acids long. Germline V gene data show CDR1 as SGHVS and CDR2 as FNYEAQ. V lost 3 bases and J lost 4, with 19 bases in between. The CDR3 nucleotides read TGTGCCAGCAGCTTGGGCACGTACCTGCTCGGGGGAAACACCATATATTTT. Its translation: CASSLGTYLLGGNTIYF.

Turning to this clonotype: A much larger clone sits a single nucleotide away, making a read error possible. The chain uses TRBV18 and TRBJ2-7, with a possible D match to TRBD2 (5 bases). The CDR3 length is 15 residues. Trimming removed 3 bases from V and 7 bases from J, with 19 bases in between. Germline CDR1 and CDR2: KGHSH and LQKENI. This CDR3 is CASSPRTDSYNEQYF. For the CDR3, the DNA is TGTGCCAGCTCACCTCGGACGGACTCCTACAATGAGCAGTACTTC.

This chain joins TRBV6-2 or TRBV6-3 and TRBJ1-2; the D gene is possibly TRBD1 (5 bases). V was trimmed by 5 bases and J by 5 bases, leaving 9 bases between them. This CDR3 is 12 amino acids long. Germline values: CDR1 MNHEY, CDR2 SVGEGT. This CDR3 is CASSEAGYGYTF. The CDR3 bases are TGTGCCAGCAGTGAAGCAGGGTATGGCTACACCTTC.

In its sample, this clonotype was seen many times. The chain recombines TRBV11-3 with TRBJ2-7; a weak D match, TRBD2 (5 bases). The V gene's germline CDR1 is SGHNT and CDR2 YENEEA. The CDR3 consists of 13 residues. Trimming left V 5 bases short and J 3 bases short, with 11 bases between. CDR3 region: CASSARRSYEQYF. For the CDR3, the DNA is TGTGCCAGCAGCGCCCGGAGGAGCTACGAGCAGTACTTC.

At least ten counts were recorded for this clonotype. CDR3 coding DNA: TGCAGCGTTTCCGGTTGGGGGGTGGACACTGAAGCTTTCTTT. Translated: CSVSGWGVDTEAFF. The chain joins TRBV29-1 to TRBJ1-1, with a tentative D call TRBD1 (5 bases). CDR1 and CDR2 (germline): SQVTM, ANQGSEA. This CDR3 spans 14 amino acids. V gave up 5 bases and J gave up 3 bases, with 16 bases separating them.

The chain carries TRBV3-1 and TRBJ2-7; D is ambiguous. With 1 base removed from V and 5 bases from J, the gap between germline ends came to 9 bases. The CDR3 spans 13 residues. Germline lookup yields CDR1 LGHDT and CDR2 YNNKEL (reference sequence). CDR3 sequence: CASSQGATHEQYF. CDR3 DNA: TGTGCCAGCAGCCAAGGGGCGACCCACGAGCAGTACTTC.

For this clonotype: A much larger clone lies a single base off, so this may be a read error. CDR3 DNA sequence: TGTGCCAGCAGTGAAGAGCATGGAGAGAGTCGGGCCCAGCATTTT. It codes for CASSEEHGESRAQHF. The chain links TRBV6-2 or TRBV6-3 to TRBJ1-5; D is unclear. Trimming took 5 bases from V and 11 from J, leaving 22 bases between them. Germline CDR1 and CDR2: MNHEY and SVGEGT. The CDR3 contains 15 residues.

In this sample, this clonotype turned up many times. CDR3 bases: TGTGCCAGCCGAGCAGGCCCGGTCACCGGGGAGCTGTTTTTT. Protein product: CASRAGPVTGELFF. The gene calls are TRBV11-3 and TRBJ2-2; D uncertain. The germline gives CDR1 SGHNT, CDR2 YENEEA. The ends were cut back, 8 bases at V and 4 bases at J, with 14 bases in the middle. The CDR3 has 14 amino acids.

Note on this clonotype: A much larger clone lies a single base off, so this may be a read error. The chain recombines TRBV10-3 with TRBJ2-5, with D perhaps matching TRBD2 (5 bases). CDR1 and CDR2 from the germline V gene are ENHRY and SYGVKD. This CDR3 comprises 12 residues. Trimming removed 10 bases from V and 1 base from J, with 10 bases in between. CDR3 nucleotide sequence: TGTGCCACCGGGAAGTCCCAAGAGACCCAGTACTTC. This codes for CATGKSQETQYF.

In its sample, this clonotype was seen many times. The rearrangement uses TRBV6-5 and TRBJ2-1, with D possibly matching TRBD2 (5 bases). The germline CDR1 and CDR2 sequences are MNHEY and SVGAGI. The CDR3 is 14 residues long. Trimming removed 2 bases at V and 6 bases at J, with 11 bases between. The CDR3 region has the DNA TGTGCCAGCAGTTACGCCTTGAGGGCCAATGAGCAGTTCTTC. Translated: CASSYALRANEQFF.

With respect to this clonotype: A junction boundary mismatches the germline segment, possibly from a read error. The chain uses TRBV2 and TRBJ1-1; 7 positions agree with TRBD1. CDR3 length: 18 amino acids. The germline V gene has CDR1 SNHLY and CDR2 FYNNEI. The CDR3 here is CASSVTGVVISGLTESFF. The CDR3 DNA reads TGTGCCAGCAGTGTAACAGGGGTGGTGATCTCGGGTTTGACTGAATCTTTCTTT.

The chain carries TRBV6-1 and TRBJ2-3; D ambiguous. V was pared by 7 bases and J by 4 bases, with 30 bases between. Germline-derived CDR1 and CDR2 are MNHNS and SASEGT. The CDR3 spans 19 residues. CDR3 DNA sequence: TGTGCCAGCATTGATTCCCACGGGCGTGACGGTACCCGCGCAGATACGCAGTATTTT. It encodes CASIDSHGRDGTRADTQYF.

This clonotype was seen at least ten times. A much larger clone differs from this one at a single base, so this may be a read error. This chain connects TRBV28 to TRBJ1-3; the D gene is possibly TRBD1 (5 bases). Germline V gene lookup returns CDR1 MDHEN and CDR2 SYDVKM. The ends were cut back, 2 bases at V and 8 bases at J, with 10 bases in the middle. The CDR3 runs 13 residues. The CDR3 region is CASSLQGLDTIYF. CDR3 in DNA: TGTGCCAGCAGTTTACAGGGTCTCGACACCATATATTTT.

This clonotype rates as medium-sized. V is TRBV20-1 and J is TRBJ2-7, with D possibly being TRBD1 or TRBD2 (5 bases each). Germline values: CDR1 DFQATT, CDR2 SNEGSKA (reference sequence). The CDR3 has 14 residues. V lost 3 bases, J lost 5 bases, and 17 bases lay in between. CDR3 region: CSARGQRGLDEQYF. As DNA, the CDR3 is TGCAGTGCTAGGGGTCAGAGGGGATTGGACGAGCAGTACTTC.

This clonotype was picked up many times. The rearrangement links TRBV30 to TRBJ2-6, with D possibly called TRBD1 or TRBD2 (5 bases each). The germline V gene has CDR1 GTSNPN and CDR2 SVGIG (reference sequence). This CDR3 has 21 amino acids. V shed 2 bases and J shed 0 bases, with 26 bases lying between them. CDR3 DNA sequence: TGTGCCTGGAGTACTATGGGGGTACGGAGATTGGCCACCTCTGGGGCCAACGTCCTGACTTTC. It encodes CAWSTMGVRRLATSGANVLTF.

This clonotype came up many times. The CDR3 protein is CASSPPGQLFADTQYF. CDR3 nucleotide sequence: TGTGCCAGCAGTCCGCCGGGACAACTATTTGCAGATACGCAGTATTTT. The chain carries TRBV27 and TRBJ2-3; D perhaps matches TRBD1 (6 bases). The length of the CDR3 is 16 residues. Germline-derived CDR1 and CDR2 are MNHEY and SMNVEV (reference sequence). The germline V and J ends were trimmed by 5 bases and 4 bases, with 19 bases remaining between them.

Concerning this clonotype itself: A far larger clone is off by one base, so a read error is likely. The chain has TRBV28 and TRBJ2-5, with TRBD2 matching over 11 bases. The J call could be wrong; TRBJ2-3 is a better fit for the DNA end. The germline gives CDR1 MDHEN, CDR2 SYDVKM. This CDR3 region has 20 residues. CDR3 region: CASSSRSISGRAFSPHTQYF. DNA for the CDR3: TGTGCCAGCAGTTCTCGTAGTATTAGCGGGAGGGCCTTCAGCCCACATACGCAGTATTTT.